Listed below are T cell receptor beta chains from one sample, sequenced in a study of shared clonotypes between healthy human individuals. Here immunoSEQ multiplex PCR was the method, and the copy in TCRdb shows in-frame clones only, minus some. The repertoire holds some 1 million clones, under 80% seen once, with around 1.4% in the top ten. The specimen sequenced was memory CD4+ T cells sorted from blood. The receptors stem from a man younger than 35 in good health. CDR3s include the opening cysteine and the closing phenylalanine or tryptophan. A D gene is named only where the DNA matches it firmly. Not every row has a clone size; where given, it reads once, few, many or a size class.

length	V	J	D	size	DNA	CDR3
14	TRBV9	TRBJ1-2	NA	NA	TGTGCCAGCAGCGTAGACAGGAAGGGAGGGGGCTACACCTTC	CASSVDRKGGGYTF
15	TRBV5-1	TRBJ1-3	TRBD1	NA	TGCGCCAGCAAGTCTACAGGGGGCTCTGGAAACACCATATATTTT	CASKSTGGSGNTIYF
14	TRBV25-1	TRBJ2-1	NA	NA	TGTGCCAGCAGTGACACAACCTCCTACAATGAGCAGTTCTTC	CASSDTTSYNEQFF
14	TRBV28	TRBJ1-1	NA	NA	TGTGCCAGCAGTTTGGGGGGTTCGAGGACTGAAGCTTTCTTT	CASSLGGSRTEAFF
15	TRBV9	TRBJ2-5	TRBD2	NA	TGTGCCAGCAGCCCCCAGGCGGGAGGACCAGAGACCCAGTACTTC	CASSPQAGGPETQYF
14	TRBV5-1	TRBJ2-7	NA	NA	TGCGCCAGCAGCTTGGGGACCGCGGTCTACGAGCAGTACTTC	CASSLGTAVYEQYF
13	TRBV19	TRBJ2-1	NA	once	TGTGCCAGTAGTATAGGAGCCGAGGGTGAGCAGTTCTTC	CASSIGAEGEQFF
14	TRBV2	TRBJ2-2	NA	NA	TGTGCCAGCAGGAGGACTATCAACACCGGGGAGCTGTTTTTT	CASRRTINTGELFF
13	TRBV5-1	TRBJ2-5	NA	NA	TGCGCCAGCAGCTCCGTGGTGGCCCAGACCCAGTACTTC	CASSSVVAQTQYF
14	TRBV7-2	TRBJ2-1	NA	NA	TGTGCCAGCAGCTCCTCCCTGGGGGTCAATGAGCAGTTCTTC	CASSSSLGVNEQFF
13	TRBV30	TRBJ1-6	NA	many	TGTGCCTGCGCGACAGGTCTTAATTCACCCCTCCACTTT	CACATGLNSPLHF
14	TRBV30	TRBJ2-7	NA	NA	TGTGCCTGGACTCTGGCCCCCAACTCCTACGAGCAGTACTTC	CAWTLAPNSYEQYF
17	TRBV7-6	TRBJ2-1	NA	NA	TGTGCCAGCAGTTCGAAGACCGGGACTGCGTCCTACAATGAGCAGTTCTTC	CASSSKTGTASYNEQFF
14	TRBV29-1	TRBJ1-2	TRBD1	NA	TGCAGCGTTGGGACAGGGAATGCTAACTATGGCTACACCTTC	CSVGTGNANYGYTF
13	TRBV30	TRBJ1-1	TRBD1	NA	TGTGCCTGGAGCTCGACAGGGACTGCTGAAGCTTTCTTT	CAWSSTGTAEAFF
14	TRBV5-1	TRBJ2-5	NA	NA	TGCGCCAGCAGCACCCCAGGTGGGCAAGAGACCCAGTACTTC	CASSTPGGQETQYF
15	TRBV30	TRBJ1-1	NA	NA	TGTGCCTGGAAGAGGGCTGGGGATATTGACACTGAAGCTTTCTTT	CAWKRAGDIDTEAFF
13	TRBV11-2	TRBJ1-6	NA	NA	TGTGCCAGCAGCTTAGTAAACAATTCACCCCTCCACTTT	CASSLVNNSPLHF
13	TRBV28	TRBJ2-5	NA	few	TGTGCCACTTTACAGGGTCGAATGGAGACCCAGTACTTC	CATLQGRMETQYF
15	TRBV27	TRBJ1-3	NA	NA	TGTGCCAGCGGATCCCAGGGTTTTGAGAGGAACACCATATATTTT	CASGSQGFERNTIYF
13	TRBV19	TRBJ1-1	TRBD1	NA	TGTGCCAGTAGCCAACAGGGGGCCACTGAAGCTTTCTTT	CASSQQGATEAFF
14	TRBV4-3	TRBJ1-1	NA	NA	TGCGCCAGCAGCCAAGCGACAGGGAACACTGAAGCTTTCTTT	CASSQATGNTEAFF
14	TRBV6-6	TRBJ1-5	NA	NA	TGTGCCAGCAGTTACGGTCAGGGCAATCAGCCCCAGCATTTT	CASSYGQGNQPQHF
14	TRBV6-5	TRBJ2-5	TRBD2	many	TGTGCCAGCAGCCGCTCCGGGGGGGCGGAGACCCAGTACTTC	CASSRSGGAETQYF
14	TRBV5-6	TRBJ2-7	NA	few	TGTGCCAGCAGCTTGGGACTAACCACCTACGAGCAGTACTTC	CASSLGLTTYEQYF
14	TRBV28	TRBJ1-5	NA	NA	TGTGCCAGCAGTTCAACAGGGAACTATCAGCCCCAGCATTTT	CASSSTGNYQPQHF
18	TRBV4-3	TRBJ2-2	TRBD2	NA	TGCGCCAGCAGCCAACATTTAGCGGGAGGGACGAACACCGGGGAGCTGTTTTTT	CASSQHLAGGTNTGELFF
12	TRBV6-1	TRBJ1-1	NA	NA	TGTGCCAGCAGAGAGCTTTATACTGAAGCTTTCTTT	CASRELYTEAFF
14	TRBV2	TRBJ2-7	NA	NA	TGTGCCAGCAGCCAGGCGGGCGTTATTTACGAGCAGTACTTC	CASSQAGVIYEQYF
19	TRBV5-6	TRBJ2-1	TRBD2	NA	TGTGCCAGCAGCTTGTTACCGGGACTAGCGGCGAGCTCCTACAATGAGCAGTTCTTC	CASSLLPGLAASSYNEQFF
16	TRBV30	TRBJ2-2	TRBD1	NA	TGTGCCTGGAGTGTAACGGGACAGGGTCGTACCGGGGAGCTGTTTTTT	CAWSVTGQGRTGELFF
17	TRBV9	TRBJ2-2	TRBD2	NA	TGTGCCAGCAGCGTAGCTGGGGGGGGTTCCGTTCACGGGGAGCTGTTTTTT	CASSVAGGGSVHGELFF
13	TRBV6-1	TRBJ2-7	NA	NA	TGTGCCACCAGATACGGCGGTTCCTACGAGCAGTACTTC	CATRYGGSYEQYF
15	TRBV18	TRBJ2-7	NA	NA	TGTGCCAGCTCACCACCGAAGTCAACCTCCTACGAGCAGTACTTC	CASSPPKSTSYEQYF
13	TRBV29-1	TRBJ2-7	NA	NA	TGCAGCGTTGATAGGACACTGCGGTACGAGCAGTACTTC	CSVDRTLRYEQYF
15	TRBV2	TRBJ2-1	NA	NA	TGTGCCAGCAGTGAGGCGGGATCAGAAGTCGATGAGCAGTTCTTC	CASSEAGSEVDEQFF
17	TRBV27	TRBJ2-1	TRBD2	once	TGTGCCAGCAGGATGAAAGGGACTAGCGGTTCAGGGAATGAGCAGTTCTTC	CASRMKGTSGSGNEQFF
16	TRBV9	TRBJ2-5	TRBD1	NA	TGTGCCAGCAGTCACCCCGAGAGGGACAGGGGTCAGACCCAGTACTTC	CASSHPERDRGQTQYF
15	TRBV6-1	TRBJ2-2	NA	NA	TGTGCCAGCAGGTACAGGGCTCTGAACACCGGGGAGCTGTTTTTT	CASRYRALNTGELFF
17	TRBV5-6	TRBJ2-3	TRBD2	NA	TGTGCCAGCAGACGACTAGCGGGGGGCCTCTCATTAGATACGCAGTATTTT	CASRRLAGGLSLDTQYF
14	TRBV29-1	TRBJ1-1	NA	NA	TGCAGCGTTGAAGCGGAGCTGGTCAGCCCTGAAGCTTTCTTT	CSVEAELVSPEAFF
13	TRBV7-2	TRBJ2-2	NA	NA	TGTGCCAGCAGCTTAAATCGGCTCGGGGAGCTGTTTTTT	CASSLNRLGELFF
16	TRBV5-1	TRBJ2-1	TRBD1	NA	TGCGCCAGCACGGACGAGGGGGCGAGCTCCTACAATGAGCAGTTCTTC	CASTDEGASSYNEQFF
16	TRBV30	TRBJ1-2	TRBD1	NA	TGTGCCTGGAGTCCGCCTGGGGGACAGGGATACTATGGCTACACCTTC	CAWSPPGGQGYYGYTF
13	TRBV5-1	TRBJ2-3	NA	NA	TGCGCCAGCAGCTTGGCACCCACAGATACGCAGTATTTT	CASSLAPTDTQYF